This T cell receptor (beta chain) is from a study of cytomegalovirus exposure and HLA in healthy donors. Among the donors, all were healthy bone marrow donors. The germline V gene encodes CDR1 MDHEN and CDR2 SYDVKM. This CDR3 is 13 amino acids long. Deletions cut 7 bases from V and 0 bases from J, with 7 bases between. The PCR had 60 Vbeta and 13 Jbeta primers. Profiled with immunoSEQ multiplex PCR; TCRdb holds only in-frame clones, not every one. Of fewer than 250,000 clones in the sample, about four fifths are singletons; the top ten hold roughly 1.7%. This clone was detected only a few times. Its specificity is unknown. Study-wide points: There were 164 TCR beta chains listed as cytomegalovirus-associated. Being indistinguishable, some V segments were excluded, TRBV6-2 and TRBV6-3 among them.

The sample consisted of PBMCs. This chain joins TRBV28 and TRBJ1-3; D call uncertain. The receptor comes from a man aged 35-49 years in good health and CMV-seropositive. This CDR3 reads CASTPFSGNTIYF. CDR3 coding DNA: TGTGCCAGCACCCCCTTCTCTGGAAACACCATATATTTT.